The T cell receptor (beta chain) described here comes from a study of blood T cell repertoires in COVID-19. The repertoire was sequenced with immunoSEQ multiplex PCR; TCRdb's copy has only in-frame clones and lacks some. The sample lists some 290,000 clones, around 86% occurring once. There are a few counts of this clone. The CDR3 totals 13 residues. The germline V and J ends were trimmed by 1 base and 7 bases, with 11 bases remaining between them. V gene TRBV12-3 or TRBV12-4 combines with J gene TRBJ2-7; maybe TRBD2 (6 bases). Sequencing was done on a sample of peripheral blood. This receptor was taken from a man between 18 and 29 years old with active or convalescent COVID-19. The CDR3 nucleotides are TGTGCCAGCAGTTTAGGTACTGGGGGGGAGCAGTACTTC. Amino acids: CASSLGTGGEQYF.